The 24 T cell receptor beta chains below were found in one sample sequenced in a study of T cell changes during pregnancy in multiple sclerosis. The method was immunoSEQ multiplex PCR; TCRdb's version includes in-frame clones alone and lacks a portion of them. The sample has around 70,000 clones, roughly 93% seen once. Sequencing used peripheral blood, obtained in the third trimester of pregnancy. The receptors stem from a female donor with multiple sclerosis, enrolled in a pregnancy study.

The chain employs TRBV5-4 and TRBJ2-5; 9 nucleotides match TRBD1. Germline-derived CDR1 and CDR2 are SGHNT and YYREEE (reference sequence). V was pared by 4 bases and J by 2 bases, with 6 bases of the junction left unmatched. The CDR3 has 15 amino acids. This CDR3 reads CASSLDRGRQETQYF. CDR3 DNA sequence: TGTGCCAGCAGCCTGGACAGGGGTAGGCAAGAGACCCAGTACTTC.

V usage is TRBV5-1 and J usage is TRBJ1-1; 12 bases map to TRBD1. The CDR3 loop spans 16 amino acids. Per germline, CDR1 SGHRS and CDR2 YFSETQ. With V trimmed by 0 bases and J by 4 bases, 4 bases remained unmatched. CDR3 nucleotide sequence: TGCGCCAGCAGCTTGGAGGGACAGGGGGCGGGCACTGAAGCTTTCTTT. It specifies CASSLEGQGAGTEAFF.

This chain uses TRBV5-1 with TRBJ2-3, with D maybe TRBD2 (6 bases). Deletions cut 10 bases from V and 1 base from J, with 19 bases between. CDR1 and CDR2 from the germline V gene are SGHRS and YFSETQ. The CDR3 extends over 15 amino acids. The CDR3 nucleotides read TGCGCCTTCTACACCGGCGGGGTGGGCACAGATACGCAGTATTTT. This sequence encodes CAFYTGGVGTDTQYF.

The chain couples TRBV7-2 to TRBJ2-7; maybe TRBD2 (5 bases). The CDR3 has 17 residues. V dropped 1 base and J dropped 4 bases, with 20 bases sitting between them. Looked up from germline, CDR1 is SGHTA and CDR2 is FQGNSA. In DNA form, the CDR3 reads TGTGCCAGCAGCTTAGAATTCGGCATCCTCGGGGTTTACGAGCAGTACTTC. Translated: CASSLEFGILGVYEQYF. Variable domain in full (rest from reference TRBV7-2 and TRBJ2-7): GAGVSQSPSNKVTEKGKDVELRCDPISGHTALYWYRQSLGQGLEFLIYFQGNSAPDKSGLPSDRFSAERTGGSVSTLTIQRTQQEDSAVYLCASSLEFGILGVYEQYFGPGTRLTVT.

V and J are TRBV4-3 and TRBJ2-3; 15 nucleotides agree with TRBD2. The CDR3 contains 19 residues. J lost 0 bases, V lost 4 bases, and 8 bases had no gene match. Germline CDR1 and CDR2: LGHNA and YSLEER. As DNA, the CDR3 is TGCGCCAGCAGCCCCAACCTAGGACTAGCGGGGGGGAGCACAGATACGCAGTATTTT. Protein sequence: CASSPNLGLAGGSTDTQYF.

The CDR3 region has the DNA TGTGCCAGCAGCTACAGGGACAATGAGCAGTTCTTC. Translating it yields CASSYRDNEQFF. J is TRBJ2-1 and V is TRBV7-2; a possible D gene is TRBD1 (6 bases). V was clipped by 4 bases and J by 5 bases, with 6 bases between them. This CDR3 is built from 12 residues. Germline-derived CDR1 and CDR2 are SGHTA and FQGNSA.

The chain is built from TRBV4-3 and TRBJ2-7, with unresolved D. The CDR3 has 13 amino acids. Deletions cut 4 bases from V and 3 bases from J, with 10 bases between. CDR1 and CDR2 (germline): LGHNA, YSLEER. The CDR3 sequence is CASSPKYLYEQYF. CDR3 DNA: TGCGCCAGCAGCCCTAAGTATCTCTACGAGCAGTACTTC.

This clone was seen only a few times. The chain employs TRBV6-5 and TRBJ1-1; D gene uncertain. The germline gives CDR1 MNHEY, CDR2 SVGAGI. V gave up 2 bases and J gave up 4 bases, with 11 bases separating them. The CDR3 length is 14 residues. CDR3 bases: TGTGCCAGCAGTTACGCCCTGTCGGGCACTGAAGCTTTCTTT. It is translated as CASSYALSGTEAFF.

This clone has just one count. This chain connects TRBV19 to TRBJ2-5; D is possibly TRBD1 (5 bases). The CDR3 spans 13 residues. Between the trimmed V and J ends, which lost 3 bases and 3 bases, there was a span of 8 bases. The germline gives CDR1 LNHDA, CDR2 SQIVND (reference sequence). CDR3 DNA: TGTGCCAGTAGTATCCAGGGTGAAGAGACCCAGTACTTC. This codes for CASSIQGEETQYF.

The chain combines TRBV18 with TRBJ2-3, with TRBD1 matching 10 bases. CDR3 size: 16 residues. The germline gives CDR1 KGHSH, CDR2 LQKENI. V dropped 3 bases and J dropped 6; count of bases not matched to a gene: 9. The CDR3: CASSPRDRGVLDTQYF. The DNA of the CDR3 is TGTGCCAGCTCACCTAGGGACAGGGGCGTGCTTGATACGCAGTATTTT.

The V gene is TRBV18, the J gene TRBJ1-4, with D hard to call. This CDR3 is built from 15 residues. V shed 3 bases and J shed 6 bases, with 14 bases lying between them. Germline loops: CDR1 KGHSH, CDR2 LQKENI. CDR3 residues: CASSPRAGSDEKLFF. The DNA for the CDR3 is TGTGCCAGCTCACCCCGGGCGGGGTCGGATGAAAAACTGTTTTTT.

The chain recombines TRBV19 with TRBJ1-1; TRBD1 might be the D (5 bases). This CDR3 spans 12 amino acids. V was pared by 8 bases and J by 4 bases, with 11 bases between. CDR1 and CDR2 from the germline V gene are LNHDA and SQIVND (reference sequence). CDR3: CASSGFGTEAFF. In nucleotides, the CDR3 is TGTGCCAGTTCAGGGTTTGGCACTGAAGCTTTCTTT.

V usage is TRBV5-6 and J usage is TRBJ2-2; possibly TRBD1 for D (5 bases). Between the trimmed V and J ends, which lost 1 base and 5 bases, there was a span of 15 bases. CDR1 and CDR2 from the germline V gene are SGHDT and YYEEEE. The CDR3 has 16 residues. CDR3 in amino acids: CASSLLDIMGTGELFF. CDR3 nucleotide sequence: TGTGCCAGCAGCTTGCTGGACATTATGGGAACCGGGGAGCTGTTTTTT.

The chain joins TRBV7-3 to TRBJ2-3; a possible D gene is TRBD2 (7 bases). The CDR3 spans 14 residues. Trimming took 6 bases from V and 0 from J, leaving 10 bases between them. From germline, CDR1 is SGHTA and CDR2 FQGTGA. The DNA for the CDR3 is TGTGCCAGCAGTAGGGGGGGAAGCACAGATACGCAGTATTTT. Translated, it gives CASSRGGSTDTQYF.

V usage is TRBV10-3 and J usage is TRBJ2-3, with 16 nucleotides matching TRBD2. This CDR3 is built from 18 residues. J lost 3 bases, V lost 10 bases, and 13 bases had no gene match. CDR1 is ENHRY and CDR2 is SYGVKD in the germline V gene. The CDR3 here is CATHQSMGLAGGTDTQYF. In DNA, the CDR3 is TGTGCCACCCACCAGAGCATGGGACTAGCGGGGGGGACAGATACGCAGTATTTT.

The chain links TRBV27 to TRBJ2-3, with 7 positions matching TRBD2. Germline lookup yields CDR1 MNHEY and CDR2 SMNVEV (reference sequence). V was pared by 5 bases and J by 0 bases, with 11 bases of the junction left unmatched. The CDR3 is 17 amino acids. The CDR3, as DNA: TGTGCCAGCAGTCCTATGGATCGCGGGGGAAGCACAGATACGCAGTATTTT. Its protein is CASSPMDRGGSTDTQYF.

This sequence joins TRBV6-1 and TRBJ2-3; possible D gene TRBD2, 6 bases. Trimming took 3 bases from V and 7 from J, leaving 8 bases between them. This CDR3 contains 12 residues. From germline, CDR1 is MNHNS and CDR2 SASEGT. The CDR3 loop is CASSDGGYTQYF. CDR3 coding DNA: TGTGCCAGCAGTGACGGGGGATATACGCAGTATTTT.

This sequence joins TRBV19 and TRBJ1-5; tentatively, D is TRBD1 (6 bases). The CDR3 contains 13 residues. The V gene's germline CDR1 is LNHDA and CDR2 SQIVND (reference sequence). V shed 5 bases and J shed 5 bases, with 10 bases lying between them. In DNA, the CDR3 is TGTGCCAGTAGTTGGGACAATGATCAGCCCCAGCATTTT. This translates into CASSWDNDQPQHF.

This chain links TRBV30 with TRBJ2-5, with a tentative D call TRBD2 (7 bases). Germline CDR1 and CDR2: GTSNPN and SVGIG (reference sequence). Between the trimmed V and J ends, which lost 0 bases and 6 bases, there was a span of 14 bases. CDR3 length: 14 amino acids. Here the CDR3 DNA reads TGTGCCTGGAGTGTGAGAGGGGGGGCCCAGACCCAGTACTTC. Residues: CAWSVRGGAQTQYF.

This chain connects TRBV11-3 to TRBJ2-7; 7 bases are shared with TRBD1. This CDR3 region has 14 residues. Germline V lookup: CDR1 SGHNT, CDR2 YENEEA. Trimming removed 6 bases from V and 2 bases from J; junction bases left unmatched: 7. For the CDR3, the DNA is TGTGCCAGCAGGCCCCGACAGGGACCCTACGAGCAGTACTTC. This gives the protein CASRPRQGPYEQYF.

The rearrangement joins TRBV4-1 to TRBJ2-1, with 8 bases that match TRBD2. Germline CDR1 and CDR2: MGHRA and YSYEKL. J lost 3 bases, V lost 1 base, and 8 bases had no gene match. The CDR3 covers 17 residues. The DNA for the CDR3 is TGCGCCAGCAGCCAAGCGGTAGCGGGGACCCTCTACAATGAGCAGTTCTTC. As protein: CASSQAVAGTLYNEQFF.

The rearrangement joins TRBV7-3 to TRBJ2-1; maybe TRBD2 (5 bases). The ends were cut back, 1 base at V and 3 bases at J, with 7 bases in the middle. CDR1 and CDR2 (germline): SGHTA, FQGTGA. CDR3 length: 14 residues. CDR3 nucleotide sequence: TGTGCCAGCAGCTTAAACGGGAACTACAATGAGCAGTTCTTC. Translating gives CASSLNGNYNEQFF.

This rearrangement joins TRBV7-8 to TRBJ1-1, with D possibly matching TRBD1 (6 bases). V was shortened by 5 bases and J by 0 bases, with 19 bases between the two germline ends. CDR1 and CDR2 from the germline V gene are SGHVS and FQNEAQ. This CDR3 has 17 amino acids. Here the CDR3 DNA reads TGTGCCAGCAGCCCACTACAGGGCTCCCCGGTGAACACTGAAGCTTTCTTT. This gives the protein CASSPLQGSPVNTEAFF.

CDR3 in amino acids: CASSLEPGQVATFTF. DNA of the CDR3: TGTGCCAGCAGCTTAGAACCGGGACAGGTGGCAACTTTCACCTTC. The V gene is TRBV7-6, the J gene TRBJ1-2; 8 bases are shared with TRBD1. This CDR3 is built from 15 residues. The ends lost 1 base at V and 13 bases at J; junction bases unmatched: 14. Germline lookup yields CDR1 SGHVS and CDR2 FNYEAQ.